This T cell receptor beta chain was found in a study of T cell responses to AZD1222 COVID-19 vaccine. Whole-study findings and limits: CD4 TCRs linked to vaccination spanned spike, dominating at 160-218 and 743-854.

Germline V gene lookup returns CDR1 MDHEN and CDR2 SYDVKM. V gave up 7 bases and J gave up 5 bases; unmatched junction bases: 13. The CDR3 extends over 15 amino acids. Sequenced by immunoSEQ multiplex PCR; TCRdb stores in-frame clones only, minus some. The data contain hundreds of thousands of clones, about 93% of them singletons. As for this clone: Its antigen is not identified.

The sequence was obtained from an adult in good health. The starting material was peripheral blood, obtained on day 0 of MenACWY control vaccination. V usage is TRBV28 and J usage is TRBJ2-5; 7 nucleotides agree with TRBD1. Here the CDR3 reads CASIPDRVRGETQYF. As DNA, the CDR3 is TGTGCCAGCATCCCAGACAGGGTTAGGGGGGAGACCCAGTACTTC. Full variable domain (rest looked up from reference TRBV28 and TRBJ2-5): DVKVTQSSRYLVKRTGEKVFLECVQDMDHENMFWYRQDPGLGLRLIYFSYDVKMKEKGDIPEGYSVSREKKERFSLILESASTNQTSMYLCASIPDRVRGETQYFGPGTRLLVL.